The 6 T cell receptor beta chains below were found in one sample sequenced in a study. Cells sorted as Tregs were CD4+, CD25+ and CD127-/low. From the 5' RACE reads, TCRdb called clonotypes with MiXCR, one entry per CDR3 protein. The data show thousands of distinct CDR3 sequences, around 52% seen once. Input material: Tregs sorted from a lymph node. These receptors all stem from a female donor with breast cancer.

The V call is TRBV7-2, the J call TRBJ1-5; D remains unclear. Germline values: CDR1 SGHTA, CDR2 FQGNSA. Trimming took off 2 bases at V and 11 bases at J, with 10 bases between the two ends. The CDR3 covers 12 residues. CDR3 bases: TGTGCCAGCAGCTTAAGAGGACGGTCCCAGCATTTT. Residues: CASSLRGRSQHF.

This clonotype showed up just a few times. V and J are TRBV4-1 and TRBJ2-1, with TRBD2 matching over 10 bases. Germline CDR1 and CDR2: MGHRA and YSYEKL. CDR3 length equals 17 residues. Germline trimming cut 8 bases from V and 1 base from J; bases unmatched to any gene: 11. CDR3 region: CASRMIVAGGSYNEQFF. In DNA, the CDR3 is TGCGCCAGCCGTATGATAGTAGCGGGGGGATCCTACAATGAGCAGTTCTTC.

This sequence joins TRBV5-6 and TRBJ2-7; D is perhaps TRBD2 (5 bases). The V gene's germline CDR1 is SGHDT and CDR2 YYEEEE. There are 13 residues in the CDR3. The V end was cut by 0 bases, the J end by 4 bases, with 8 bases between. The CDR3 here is CASSLVSGYEQYF. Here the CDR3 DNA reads TGTGCCAGCAGCTTGGTTTCGGGGTACGAGCAGTACTTC. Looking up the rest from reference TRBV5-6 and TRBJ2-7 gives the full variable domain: DAGVTQSPTHLIKTRGQQVTLRCSPKSGHDTVSWYQQALGQGPQFIFQYYEEEERQRGNFPDRFSGHQFPNYSSELNVNALLLGDSALYLCASSLVSGYEQYFGPGTRLTVT.

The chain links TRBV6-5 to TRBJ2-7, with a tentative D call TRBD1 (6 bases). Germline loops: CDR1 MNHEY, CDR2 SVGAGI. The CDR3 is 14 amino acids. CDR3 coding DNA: TGTGCCAGCAGAGGGGGTAGTGGTTCCTCCGAGCAGTACGTC. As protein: CASRGGSGSSEQYV.

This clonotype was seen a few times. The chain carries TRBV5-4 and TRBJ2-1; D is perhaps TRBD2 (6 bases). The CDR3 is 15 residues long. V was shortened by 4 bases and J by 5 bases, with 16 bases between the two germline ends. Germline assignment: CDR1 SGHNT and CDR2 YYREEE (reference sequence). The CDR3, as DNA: TGTGCCAGCAGCCGCTTGGCTAGCGAGCACAATGAGCAGTTCTTC. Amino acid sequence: CASSRLASEHNEQFF.

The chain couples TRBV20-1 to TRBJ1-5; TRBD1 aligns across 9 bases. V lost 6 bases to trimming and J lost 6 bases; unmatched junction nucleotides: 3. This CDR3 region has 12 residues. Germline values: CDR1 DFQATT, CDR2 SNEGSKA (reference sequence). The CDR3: CSAPGQGQPQHF. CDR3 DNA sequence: TGCAGTGCGCCGGGACAGGGTCAGCCCCAGCATTTT.